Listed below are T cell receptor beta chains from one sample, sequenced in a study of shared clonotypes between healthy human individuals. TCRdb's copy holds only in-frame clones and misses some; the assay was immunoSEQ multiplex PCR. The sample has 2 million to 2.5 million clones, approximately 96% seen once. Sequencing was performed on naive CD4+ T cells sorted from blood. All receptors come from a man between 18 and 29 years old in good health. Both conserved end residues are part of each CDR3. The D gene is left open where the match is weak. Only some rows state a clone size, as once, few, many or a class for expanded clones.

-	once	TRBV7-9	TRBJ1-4	TGTGCCAGCAGCGCCCCAGGGGAAAAACTGTTTTTT	CASSAPGEKLFF
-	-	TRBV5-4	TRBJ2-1	TGTGCCAGCAGCTCCGGGAGATACAATGAGCAGTTCTTC	CASSSGRYNEQFF
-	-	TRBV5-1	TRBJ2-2	TGCGCCAGCAGCACGGGACAGAACACCGGGGAGCTGTTTTTT	CASSTGQNTGELFF
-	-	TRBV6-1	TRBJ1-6	TGTGCCAGCAGTGACTTGTGGACACCCGTCCCATTTAATTCACCCCTCCACTTT	CASSDLWTPVPFNSPLHF
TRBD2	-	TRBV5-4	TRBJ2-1	TGTGCCAGCAGCTTGGGAGCGGGGGGGTCCTACAATGAGCAGTTCTTC	CASSLGAGGSYNEQFF
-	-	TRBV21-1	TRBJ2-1	TGTGCCGGCACGGGACACCCCCGTCGGAGGTCCTACAATGAGCAGTTCTTC	CAGTGHPRRRSYNEQFF
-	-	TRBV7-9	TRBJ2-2	TGTGCCAGCAGCTTAGTACGGGGGAACACCGGGGAGCTGTTTTTT	CASSLVRGNTGELFF
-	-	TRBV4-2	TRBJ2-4	TGTGCCAGCAGCCATGGGACTGTGGACATTCAGTACTTC	CASSHGTVDIQYF
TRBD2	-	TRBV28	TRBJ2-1	TGTGCCAGCACCAAAGGTCGGACTAGCGGATACAATGAGCAGTTCTTC	CASTKGRTSGYNEQFF
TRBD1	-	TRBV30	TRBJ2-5	TGTGCCTGGAGTGTAGGGGGCAGCCAAGAGACCCAGTACTTC	CAWSVGGSQETQYF
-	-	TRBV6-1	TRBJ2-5	TGTGCCAGCGGGGGGAGAGGGCTGCAAGAGACCCAGTACTTC	CASGGRGLQETQYF
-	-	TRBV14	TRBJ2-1	TGTGCCAGCAGCCGCGGTTCCTCCTACAATGAGCAGTTCTTC	CASSRGSSYNEQFF
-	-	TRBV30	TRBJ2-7	TGTGCCTGGAGTCGGGGGAGCTCCTACGAGCAGTACTTC	CAWSRGSSYEQYF
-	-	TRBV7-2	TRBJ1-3	TGTGCCAGCAGCTTAACTGGAAACACCATATATTTT	CASSLTGNTIYF
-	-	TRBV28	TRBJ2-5	TGTGCCAGCAGTTTCGACAGACAAGAGACCCAGTACTTC	CASSFDRQETQYF
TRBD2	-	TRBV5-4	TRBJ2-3	TGTGCCAGCAGCTTGGGGGTAGCGGGAGCAGATACGCAGTATTTT	CASSLGVAGADTQYF
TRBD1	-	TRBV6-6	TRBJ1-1	TGTGCCAGCAGCCGACAGGGGGTGAACACTGAAGCTTTCTTT	CASSRQGVNTEAFF
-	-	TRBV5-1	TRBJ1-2	TGCGCCAGCAGCACAGACGGGGCCGGCTACACCTTC	CASSTDGAGYTF
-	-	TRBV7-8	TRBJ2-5	TGTGCCAGCAGCCATCGATCGGGGGCCCAAGAGACCCAGTACTTC	CASSHRSGAQETQYF
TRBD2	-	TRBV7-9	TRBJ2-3	TGTGCCAGCAGCTGGGGGACTAGCGGGACCGCAGATACGCAGTATTTT	CASSWGTSGTADTQYF
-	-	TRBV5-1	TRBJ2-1	TGCGCCAGCAGCACTCAGCGGAGCAATGAGCAGTTCTTC	CASSTQRSNEQFF
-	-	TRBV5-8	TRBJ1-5	TGTGCCAGCAGCCTCTGGGAAAACCAGCCCCAGCATTTT	CASSLWENQPQHF
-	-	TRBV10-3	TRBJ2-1	TGTGCCATCAGTGTCAACGGGGGGCAGGGGGCATACAATGAGCAGTTCTTC	CAISVNGGQGAYNEQFF
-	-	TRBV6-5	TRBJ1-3	TGTGCCAGCAGTATGGCTTGGGGTACTGGAAACACCATATATTTT	CASSMAWGTGNTIYF
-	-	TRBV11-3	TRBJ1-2	TGTGCCAGCAGCTTAGCCCTCCACAGAGGTAAATACTATGGCTACACCTTC	CASSLALHRGKYYGYTF
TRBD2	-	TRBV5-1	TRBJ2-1	TGCGCCAGCAGCTTATCTAGCGGGAGCATATACAATGAGCAGTTCTTC	CASSLSSGSIYNEQFF
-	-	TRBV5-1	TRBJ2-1	TGCGCCAGCAGCCCTCCGGCTACCTACAATGAGCAGTTCTTC	CASSPPATYNEQFF
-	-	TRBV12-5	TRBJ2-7	TGTGCTAGTGGTTTGGAACCGGCCAAGCAGTACTTC	CASGLEPAKQYF
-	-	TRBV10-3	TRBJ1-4	TGTGCCATCAGTGAGTCGAGGTCCCGGGGTTGGCCTAATGAAAAACTGTTTTTT	CAISESRSRGWPNEKLFF
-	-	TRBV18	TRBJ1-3	TGTGCCAGCTCACTGGATAGTGGAAACACCATATATTTT	CASSLDSGNTIYF
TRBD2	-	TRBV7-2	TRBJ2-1	TGTGCCAGCAGCTTAATGACTAGCGGGATTGGCAATGAGCAGTTCTTC	CASSLMTSGIGNEQFF
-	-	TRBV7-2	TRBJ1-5	TGTGCCAGCAGCTTAGGGGGACCCTTATTACCCCAGCATTTT	CASSLGGPLLPQHF
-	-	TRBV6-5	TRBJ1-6	TGTGCCAGCGGGGGGCGCGTAAATTCACCCCTCCACTTT	CASGGRVNSPLHF
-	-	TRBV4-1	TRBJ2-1	TGCGCCAGCAGCCACGGCACTAGCTACAATGAGCAGTTCTTC	CASSHGTSYNEQFF
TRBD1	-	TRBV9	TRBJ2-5	TGTGCCAGCAGCGGAGGCCCGACAGGGGAGCCCCAAGAGACCCAGTACTTC	CASSGGPTGEPQETQYF
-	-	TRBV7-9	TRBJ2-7	TGTGCCAGCAGCTTAGGGGACCGGAGAGAGATCTACGAGCAGTACTTC	CASSLGDRREIYEQYF
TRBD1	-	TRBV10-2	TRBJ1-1	TGCGCCAGCAGCCCCTTGGACAGGCTTGGGACTGAAGCTTTCTTT	CASSPLDRLGTEAFF